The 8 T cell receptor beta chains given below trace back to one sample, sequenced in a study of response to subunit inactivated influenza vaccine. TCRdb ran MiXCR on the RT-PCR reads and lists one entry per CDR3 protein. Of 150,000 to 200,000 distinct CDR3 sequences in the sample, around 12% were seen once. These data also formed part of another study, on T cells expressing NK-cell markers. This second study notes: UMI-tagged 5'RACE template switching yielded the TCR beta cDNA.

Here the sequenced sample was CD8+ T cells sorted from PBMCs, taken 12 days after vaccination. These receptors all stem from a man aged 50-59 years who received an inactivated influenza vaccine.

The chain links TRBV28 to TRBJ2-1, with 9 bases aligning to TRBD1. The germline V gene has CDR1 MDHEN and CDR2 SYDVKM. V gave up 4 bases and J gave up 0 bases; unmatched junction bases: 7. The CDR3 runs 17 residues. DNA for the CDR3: TGTGCCAGCAGTTATTCCATGGGACAGGGCTCCTACAATGAGCAGTTCTTC. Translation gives CASSYSMGQGSYNEQFF.

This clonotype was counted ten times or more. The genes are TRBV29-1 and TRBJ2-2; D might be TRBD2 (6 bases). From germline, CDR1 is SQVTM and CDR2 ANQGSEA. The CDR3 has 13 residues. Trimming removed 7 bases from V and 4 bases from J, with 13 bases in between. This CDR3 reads CSADGGTTGELFF. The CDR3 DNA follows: TGCAGCGCCGACGGGGGTACCACCGGGGAGCTGTTTTTT.

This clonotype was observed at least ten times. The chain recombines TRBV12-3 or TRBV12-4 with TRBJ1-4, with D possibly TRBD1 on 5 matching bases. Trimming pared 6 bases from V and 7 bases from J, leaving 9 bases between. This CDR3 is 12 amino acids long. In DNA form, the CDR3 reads TGTGCCAGCAGCCCCCAGGGTGAAAAACTGTTTTTT. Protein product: CASSPQGEKLFF.

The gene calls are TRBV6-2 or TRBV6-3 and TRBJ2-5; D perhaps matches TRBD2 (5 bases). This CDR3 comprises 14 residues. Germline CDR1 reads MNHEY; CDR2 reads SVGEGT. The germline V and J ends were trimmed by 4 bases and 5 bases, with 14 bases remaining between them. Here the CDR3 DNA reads TGTGCCAGCAGTTCCCCCCGAACGGGGGAGACCCAGTACTTC. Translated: CASSSPRTGETQYF.

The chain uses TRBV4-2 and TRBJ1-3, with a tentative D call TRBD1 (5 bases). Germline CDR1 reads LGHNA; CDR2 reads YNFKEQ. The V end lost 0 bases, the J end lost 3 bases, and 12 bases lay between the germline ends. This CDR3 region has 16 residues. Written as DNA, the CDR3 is TGTGCCAGCAGCCAAGATCAATACGGGGGTGGAAACACCATATATTTT. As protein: CASSQDQYGGGNTIYF.

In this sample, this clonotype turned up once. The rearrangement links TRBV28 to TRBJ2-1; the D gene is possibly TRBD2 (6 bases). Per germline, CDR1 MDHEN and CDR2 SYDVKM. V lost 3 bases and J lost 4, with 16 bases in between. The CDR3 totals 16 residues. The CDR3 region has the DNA TGTGCCAGCAGTTTGGCGGGACTTACACTTTACAATGAGCAGTTCTTC. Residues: CASSLAGLTLYNEQFF.

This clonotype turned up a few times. CDR3 bases: TGCGCCAGCAGCCAAGAAACGGGGGGAAACTACAATGAGCAGTTCTTC. The encoded protein is CASSQETGGNYNEQFF. This chain joins TRBV4-3 and TRBJ2-1; 7 bases fit TRBD2. V dropped 0 bases and J dropped 3; count of bases not matched to a gene: 5. CDR1 and CDR2 from the germline V gene are LGHNA and YSLEER. This CDR3 spans 16 amino acids.

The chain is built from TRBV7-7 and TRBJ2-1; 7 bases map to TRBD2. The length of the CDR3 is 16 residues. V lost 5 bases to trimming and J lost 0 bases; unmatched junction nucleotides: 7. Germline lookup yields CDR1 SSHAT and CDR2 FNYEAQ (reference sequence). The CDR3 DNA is TGTGCCAGCAGCCTGTCACTAGCGCGCTCCTACAATGAGCAGTTCTTC. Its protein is CASSLSLARSYNEQFF.